These 10 T cell receptor beta chains came from one sample sequenced in a study of shared clonotypes between healthy human individuals. Here immunoSEQ multiplex PCR was the method, and the copy in TCRdb shows in-frame clones only, minus some. The data contain over 100,000 clones, 68% of them singletons. Sequencing was carried out using memory CD8+ T cells sorted from blood. The subset here: CD45RO+ cells pooled with CCR7-negative TemRA cells. Receptor source: a woman under 40 in good health.

This clone has a handful of counts. As DNA, the CDR3 is TGTGCCAGCAGCTTAGCCCTAGCGGGCGAGACCCAGTACTTC. This gives the protein CASSLALAGETQYF. The J gene is TRBJ2-5, the V gene TRBV7-2; 8 positions match TRBD2. The CDR3 consists of 14 residues. CDR1 is SGHTA, CDR2 FQGNSA, per germline. With V trimmed by 0 bases and J by 5 bases, 2 bases remained unmatched.

V usage is TRBV7-8 and J usage is TRBJ1-3; D is ambiguous. The CDR3 extends over 16 amino acids. Germline assignment: CDR1 SGHVS and CDR2 FQNEAQ. V was trimmed by 1 base and J by 0 bases, leaving 10 bases between them. The CDR3 nucleotides are TGTGCCAGCAGCTTAGTCATGGCCTACTCTGGAAACACCATATATTTT. Protein: CASSLVMAYSGNTIYF.

This clone was seen a handful of times. This rearrangement joins TRBV19 to TRBJ2-3; 12 positions agree with TRBD1. CDR3 length: 15 amino acids. The J segment lost 3 bases and the V segment lost 3 bases, leaving 1 base of the junction unmatched. Germline-derived CDR1 and CDR2 are LNHDA and SQIVND (reference sequence). The CDR3 DNA reads as TGTGCCAGTAGTATGGGACAGGGGGCGACAGATACGCAGTATTTT. Residues: CASSMGQGATDTQYF. Filled out from reference TRBV19 and TRBJ2-3, the complete variable domain reads DGGITQSPKYLFRKEGQNVTLSCEQNLNHDAMYWYRQDPGQGLRLIYYSQIVNDFQKGDIAEGYSVSREKKESFPLTVTSAQKNPTAFYLCASSMGQGATDTQYFGPGTRLTVL.

The chain employs TRBV5-1 and TRBJ1-1; tentatively, D is TRBD1 (5 bases). The CDR3 is 14 amino acids. Germline V gene sequence: CDR1 SGHRS, CDR2 YFSETQ. Trimming stripped 0 bases from V and 5 bases from J, with 11 bases between. The CDR3 DNA reads TGCGCCAGCAGCTTGGCCTCCAGGGTGACTGAAGCTTTCTTT. Protein sequence: CASSLASRVTEAFF. The entire variable domain, with the rest obtained from reference TRBV5-1 and TRBJ1-1, is as follows: KAGVTQTPRYLIKTRGQQVTLSCSPISGHRSVSWYQQTPGQGLQFLFEYFSETQRNKGNFPGRFSGRQFSNSRSEMNVSTLELGDSALYLCASSLASRVTEAFFGQGTRLTVV.

J is TRBJ2-2 and V is TRBV19, with TRBD2 identical over 14 bases. Germline V gene data show CDR1 as LNHDA and CDR2 as SQIVND (reference sequence). This CDR3 has 17 residues. The V gene end was trimmed by 5 bases and the J gene end by 2 bases; junction bases not matched to a gene: 4. CDR3 DNA: TGTGCCAGTAGTTCGGGACTAGCGGGAGTTAACACCGGGGAGCTGTTTTTT. Translation gives CASSSGLAGVNTGELFF.

The rearrangement links TRBV30 to TRBJ2-7, with 8 bases fitting TRBD1. The CDR3 is 15 amino acids. V was pared by 4 bases and J by 2 bases, with 10 bases of the junction left unmatched. The germline gives CDR1 GTSNPN, CDR2 SVGIG (reference sequence). The CDR3 protein is CAWTRWDRTTYEQYF. The CDR3 region has the DNA TGTGCCTGGACACGTTGGGACAGGACGACCTACGAGCAGTACTTC.

V gene TRBV28 combines with J gene TRBJ2-7; D tentatively fits TRBD1 or TRBD2 (5 bases each). Trimming pared 6 bases from V and 2 bases from J, leaving 14 bases between. Germline assignment: CDR1 MDHEN and CDR2 SYDVKM. The CDR3 spans 14 residues. CDR3: CASSPRDLAYEQYF. In nucleotides, the CDR3 is TGTGCCAGCAGCCCCCGGGACCTTGCCTACGAGCAGTACTTC.

Here the CDR3 DNA reads TGCAGCGTTACTAGCGGGAATTTTCTGTACAATGAGCAGTTCTTC. Protein sequence: CSVTSGNFLYNEQFF. The rearrangement links TRBV29-1 to TRBJ2-1, with 10 bases lining up with TRBD2. There are 15 residues in the CDR3. With 5 bases clipped from V and 4 bases from J, the junction kept 8 bases outside the gene matches. The V gene's germline CDR1 is SQVTM and CDR2 ANQGSEA.

This clone was recorded at least ten times. The chain uses TRBV29-1 and TRBJ2-1; TRBD1 might be the D (6 bases). Trimming took off 3 bases at V and 4 bases at J, with 22 bases between the two ends. This CDR3 has 17 amino acids. Germline V lookup: CDR1 SQVTM, CDR2 ANQGSEA. CDR3 bases: TGCAGCGTTGAGGAGCCAAATACAGGGTCAGGGTACAATGAGCAGTTCTTC. It is translated as CSVEEPNTGSGYNEQFF.

This chain joins TRBV9 and TRBJ2-1, with TRBD1 matching over 8 bases. Germline V gene data show CDR1 as SGDLS and CDR2 as YYNGEE. The CDR3 spans 15 residues. The V segment lost 4 bases and the J segment 6 bases; nucleotides outside the gene matches: 9. The CDR3 loop reads CASSQSTGEFNEQFF. CDR3 DNA sequence: TGTGCCAGCAGCCAATCGACAGGGGAGTTCAATGAGCAGTTCTTC.